The 4 T cell receptor beta chains listed next were all sequenced from one sample in a study of blood T cell repertoires in COVID-19. Profiling relied on immunoSEQ multiplex PCR, and the TCRdb table lists in-frame clones only, not all of them. The profile shows approximately 210,000 clones, around 92% of them singletons. Sequencing was carried out using peripheral blood. The receptors derive from a man younger than 45 with acute or convalescent COVID-19.

The genes are TRBV30 and TRBJ1-5; 7 bases fit TRBD1. Per germline, CDR1 GTSNPN and CDR2 SVGIG (reference sequence). V was pared by 2 bases and J by 9 bases, with 7 bases of the junction left unmatched. The CDR3 is made up of 13 amino acids. The CDR3 sequence: CAWSPRGRAPQHF. The DNA for the CDR3 is TGTGCCTGGAGTCCGAGGGGGCGCGCGCCCCAGCATTTT.

The sample holds one count of this clone. The chain couples TRBV10-3 to TRBJ1-3, with 9 nucleotides matching TRBD1. CDR3 length: 14 amino acids. In germline, CDR1 is ENHRY, CDR2 SYGVKD. The trim removed 6 bases at V and 8 bases at J, leaving 8 bases unmatched. The chain's CDR3 is CAIRTGGALDTIYF. The CDR3 region has the DNA TGTGCCATCAGGACAGGGGGTGCCTTGGACACCATATATTTT.

This rearrangement joins TRBV6-2 or TRBV6-3 to TRBJ2-1, with 8 bases identical to TRBD2. The germline CDR1 and CDR2 sequences are MNHEY and SVGEGT. The V and J ends lost 6 bases and 6 bases, in that order; junction bases with no gene match: 10. This CDR3 has 15 amino acids. Here the CDR3 reads CASSQQRLAPNEQFF. CDR3 sequence (DNA): TGTGCCAGCAGCCAACAGCGACTAGCGCCCAATGAGCAGTTCTTC.

V and J are TRBV11-2 and TRBJ2-7, with 8 bases fitting TRBD2. Germline CDR1 and CDR2: SGHAT and FQNNGV. The V gene end was trimmed by 5 bases and the J gene end by 1 base; junction bases not matched to a gene: 7. This CDR3 has 15 residues. CDR3 nucleotides: TGTGCCAGCAGCAACTCAGCGGGGGATTCCTACGAGCAGTACTTC. It translates to CASSNSAGDSYEQYF.